A single sample is the source of the 18 T cell receptor beta chains below, sequenced in a study of spatial heterogeneity in lung cancer (dated by TCRdb to the late 2010s). Per the publication, the time point label means: blood at routine non-recurrence follow-up after resection. TCR sequencing used whole RNA extracted from tumor and nontumor lung tissue, or from cryopreserved PBMC samples, without cell sorting. The library was made by 5' RACE. The sequencer listed for this sample is NextSeq 500. TCRdb reanalyzed the raw reads on its own, using fastp at Q25 for trimming and MiXCR for clone calling, and kept in-frame beta chains. One record per CDR3 amino acid sequence lists the most common genes and DNA. The sample yields about 120,000 distinct CDR3 sequences; 10% to 15% were counted once. The top ten hold roughly 15% of the sample. The material sequenced was PBMCs, taken at follow-up. These receptor sequences come from a male donor with early-stage non-small cell lung cancer.

The chain uses TRBV6-2 or TRBV6-3 and TRBJ2-2; D gene ambiguous. The V end was cut by 3 bases, the J end by 10 bases, with 9 bases between. CDR3 size: 12 residues. Germline V gene data show CDR1 as MNHEY and CDR2 as SVGEGT. The CDR3 DNA reads TGTGCCAGCAGTTATTGGGTAGAGGAGCTGTTTTTT. Translated: CASSYWVEELFF.

This clonotype was counted ten times or more. This sequence joins TRBV10-3 and TRBJ2-2, with 10 bases lining up with TRBD1. The CDR3 consists of 15 residues. Germline V gene data show CDR1 as ENHRY and CDR2 as SYGVKD. Germline trimming cut 7 bases from V and 0 bases from J; bases unmatched to any gene: 2. The CDR3 DNA reads as TGTGCCATCAAGGGACAGGGGACGAACACCGGGGAGCTGTTTTTT. Amino acids: CAIKGQGTNTGELFF.

J is TRBJ2-6 and V is TRBV2; weak D call: TRBD1 (5 bases). Germline V CDR1 and CDR2: SNHLY, FYNNEI. The CDR3 runs 16 residues. Deletions cut 6 bases from V and 2 bases from J, with 14 bases between. CDR3 sequence reads: CASSRDSSAGANVLTF. The CDR3, as DNA: TGTGCCAGCAGCCGAGACAGTTCAGCTGGGGCCAACGTCCTGACTTTC.

This clonotype was observed at least ten times. The chain joins TRBV5-1 to TRBJ2-7; no clear D gene. Trimming stripped 0 bases from V and 2 bases from J, with 9 bases between. CDR1 SGHRS and CDR2 YFSETQ come from the germline V gene. This CDR3 has 14 amino acids. Here the CDR3 DNA reads TGCGCCAGCAGCTTGGAACCTGCGGCCTACGAGCAGTACTTC. It codes for CASSLEPAAYEQYF.

This clonotype was detected many times. The chain recombines TRBV7-9 with TRBJ2-2; unclear D gene. CDR1 and CDR2 from the germline V gene are SEHNR and FQNEAQ (reference sequence). Trimming left V 10 bases short and J 7 bases short, with 16 bases between. The CDR3 loop spans 13 amino acids. In DNA, the CDR3 is TGTGCCACCACGCTCGTCATCGGCGGGGAGCTGTTTTTT. Amino acids: CATTLVIGGELFF.

The V and J genes are TRBV12-3 or TRBV12-4 and TRBJ2-7, with D unresolved. This CDR3 region has 13 residues. The V and J ends lost 9 bases and 4 bases respectively, with 16 bases between them. The DNA of the CDR3 is TGTGCCAGATACCTCGGCCTGTCGTACGAGCAGTACTTC. Protein sequence: CARYLGLSYEQYF.

This clonotype has a handful of counts. The gene calls are TRBV6-6 and TRBJ1-1; D unresolved. V lost 2 bases, J lost 4 bases, and 11 bases lay in between. The germline CDR1 and CDR2 sequences are MNHNY and SVGAGI (reference sequence). The CDR3 totals 14 residues. CDR3 region: CASSYNSLVTEAFF. The CDR3 DNA is TGTGCCAGCAGTTACAACTCTCTTGTCACTGAAGCTTTCTTT.

This clonotype was seen ten or more times. The chain combines TRBV7-2 with TRBJ2-1, with 15 bases that match TRBD2. Per germline, CDR1 SGHTA and CDR2 FQGNSA. V shed 5 bases and J 10 bases; nucleotides not matched to a gene: 6. This CDR3 comprises 15 residues. Here the CDR3 DNA reads TGTGCCAGCAGCCCCGGGACTAGCGGGGGGACGGAGCAGTTCTTC. Its translation: CASSPGTSGGTEQFF.

V gene TRBV9 combines with J gene TRBJ1-1; 9 positions match TRBD1. The germline V gene encodes CDR1 SGDLS and CDR2 YYNGEE. V was clipped by 2 bases and J by 4 bases; unmatched bases: 3. The CDR3 length is 14 residues. The CDR3 bases are TGTGCCAGCAGCGTGGGACAGGGTCCCACTGAAGCTTTCTTT. It specifies CASSVGQGPTEAFF.

The V and J genes are TRBV27 and TRBJ2-1; 8 positions agree with TRBD2. The V segment lost 8 bases and the J segment 3 bases; nucleotides outside the gene matches: 9. Germline CDR1 and CDR2: MNHEY and SMNVEV (reference sequence). The CDR3 has 15 amino acids. The CDR3: CASAEWRGDYNEQFF. The CDR3 DNA is TGTGCCAGCGCGGAGTGGCGGGGGGACTACAATGAGCAGTTCTTC.

This clonotype was observed at least ten times. The chain couples TRBV4-2 to TRBJ1-2; a possible D gene is TRBD1 (5 bases). Trimming stripped 0 bases from V and 2 bases from J, with 13 bases between. Per germline, CDR1 LGHNA and CDR2 YNFKEQ. The CDR3 is 16 residues long. CDR3 in DNA: TGTGCCAGCAGCCAAGATCTCCTGGCAGGGAACTATGGCTACACCTTC. It encodes CASSQDLLAGNYGYTF.

V is TRBV5-1 and J is TRBJ1-4, with D possibly matching TRBD1 (5 bases). The CDR3 consists of 14 residues. The germline gives CDR1 SGHRS, CDR2 YFSETQ. V was pared by 4 bases and J by 5 bases, with 12 bases between. The CDR3 is CASSRDRQNEKLFF. The CDR3 region has the DNA TGCGCCAGCAGCAGGGACCGGCAAAATGAAAAACTGTTTTTT.

This clonotype was detected only a few times. The genes are TRBV9 and TRBJ1-1; the D gene is possibly TRBD1 (5 bases). Germline values: CDR1 SGDLS, CDR2 YYNGEE. The CDR3 is 16 amino acids. The V gene lost 0 bases and the J gene lost 1 base, with 13 bases spanning the gap. Here the CDR3 DNA reads TGTGCCAGCAGCGTAGCCCCGGGACTGACGAACACTGAAGCTTTCTTT. It is translated as CASSVAPGLTNTEAFF.

The chain employs TRBV5-1 and TRBJ1-3; a weak D match, TRBD1 (6 bases). V gave up 1 base and J gave up 2 bases, with 10 bases separating them. Germline V CDR1 and CDR2: SGHRS, YFSETQ. This CDR3 contains 15 residues. The CDR3 DNA is TGCGCCAGCAGCTTGTCCGCAGGGGCTGGAAACACCATATATTTT. It is translated as CASSLSAGAGNTIYF.

The table lists this clonotype with many counts. V usage is TRBV9 and J usage is TRBJ1-2, with D possibly being TRBD1 (5 bases). V lost 4 bases and J 4 bases, leaving 14 bases between the germline ends. The CDR3 is 14 residues long. CDR1 is SGDLS and CDR2 is YYNGEE in the germline V gene. CDR3 region: CASSPTDSPYGYTF. CDR3 bases: TGTGCCAGCAGCCCAACTGACAGCCCCTATGGCTACACCTTC. The full variable domain, rest sourced from reference TRBV9 and TRBJ1-2, is DSGVTQTPKHLITATGQRVTLRCSPRSGDLSVYWYQQSLDQGLQFLIQYYNGEERAKGNILERFSAQQFPDLHSELNLSSLELGDSALYFCASSPTDSPYGYTFGSGTRLTVV.

This clonotype has a handful of counts. The chain joins TRBV6-2 or TRBV6-3 to TRBJ1-2, with D unclear. Germline assignment: CDR1 MNHEY and CDR2 SVGEGT. This CDR3 region has 15 residues. The ends were cut back, 2 bases at V and 2 bases at J, with 12 bases in the middle. CDR3 DNA sequence: TGTGCCAGCAGTTACCCCCCGCGGAGAAACTATGGCTACACCTTC. Its protein product is CASSYPPRRNYGYTF.

This clonotype was counted many times. The rearrangement links TRBV29-1 to TRBJ2-5; tentatively, D is TRBD2 (7 bases). The CDR3 length is 13 residues. Germline V gives CDR1 SQVTM, CDR2 ANQGSEA. Trimming stripped 4 bases from V and 4 bases from J, with 13 bases between. In DNA, the CDR3 is TGCAGCGTTGCCTTCGGGGGGCGAGAGACCCAGTACTTC. Its protein product is CSVAFGGRETQYF. Full variable domain (rest looked up from reference TRBV29-1 and TRBJ2-5): SAVISQKPSRDICQRGTSLTIQCQVDSQVTMMFWYRQQPGQSLTLIATANQGSEATYESGFVIDKFPISRPNLTFSTLTVSNMSPEDSSIYLCSVAFGGRETQYFGPGTRLLVL.

This clonotype came up many times. CDR3 sequence (DNA): TGTGCCAGCAAACAGGGGTTCATGAACACTGAAGCTTTCTTT. It translates to CASKQGFMNTEAFF. V usage is TRBV6-5 and J usage is TRBJ1-1; 7 bases fit TRBD1. J gave up 0 bases and V 7 bases, and 5 bases lay outside the gene matches. The CDR3 sequence is 14 residues long. Germline CDR1 is MNHEY and CDR2 is SVGAGI.